This T cell receptor beta chain was captured by sequencing in a study of CD8 T cells in ankylosing spondylitis. Study-level points and caveats: Some of the motif variants had earlier been found in reactive arthritis patients' fluid and blood.

The CDR3 length is 12 residues. V lost 0 bases and J lost 10, with 8 bases in between. Per germline, CDR1 SGDLS and CDR2 YYNGEE. This clonotype was picked up many times. The antigen is not known. Quantitative 5'-RACE was performed with molecular barcodes, and it yielded the TCR beta libraries. TCRdb ran MiXCR on the 5' RACE reads and lists one entry per CDR3 protein. The sample has 8,500 to 9,000 distinct CDR3 sequences; 3% to 5% are singletons. This sequence joins TRBV9 and TRBJ2-1, with no clear D. The sample was blood, either unsorted or a sorted T cell fraction (not recorded which). This sequence originates from a female donor with ankylosing spondylitis or in good health (not recorded which). In nucleotides, the CDR3 is TGTGCCAGCAGCGTAGGGGCTACGGAGCAGTTCTTC. Its protein is CASSVGATEQFF. Full variable domain (missing parts from reference TRBV9 and TRBJ2-1): DSGVTQTPKHLITATGQRVTLRCSPRSGDLSVYWYQQSLDQGLQFLIQYYNGEERAKGNILERFSAQQFPDLHSELNLSSLELGDSALYFCASSVGATEQFFGPGTRLTVL.